The 27 T cell receptor beta chains below come from one sample, sequenced in a study of T cells in Graves' hyperthyroidism and ophthalmopathy. TCR beta CDR3 sequences were amplified from RNA transcripts. TCR CDR3 regions were first amplified by RT-PCR with HTBI primers. Each CDR3 protein gets one entry after TCRdb re-called the multiplex PCR reads with MiXCR. This repertoire shows around 360,000 distinct CDR3 sequences, 12% to 15% found once; its top ten account for roughly a fifth. The sequencing sample was made of blood. The receptors shown here come from a woman aged 60-70 years with Graves' ophthalmopathy.

This clonotype was observed many times. V usage is TRBV14 and J usage is TRBJ2-2, with a tentative D call TRBD2 (6 bases). The CDR3 consists of 16 residues. Germline assignment: CDR1 SGHDN and CDR2 FVKESK. V was trimmed by 2 bases and J by 3 bases, leaving 13 bases between them. The CDR3 DNA reads as TGTGCCAGCAGCCAACCGGGACTCACACACACCGGGGAGCTGTTTTTT. Its translation: CASSQPGLTHTGELFF.

This chain uses TRBV19 with TRBJ2-1, with D possibly TRBD2 on 6 matching bases. V was trimmed by 0 bases and J by 2 bases, leaving 11 bases between them. Germline loops: CDR1 LNHDA, CDR2 SQIVND (reference sequence). CDR3 size: 16 residues. The CDR3 DNA is TGTGCCAGTAGTATAGATGTGGCGGGGCCCTACAATGAGCAGTTCTTC. This translates into CASSIDVAGPYNEQFF.

The chain joins TRBV19 to TRBJ1-5, with TRBD1 matching over 7 bases. V was clipped by 8 bases and J by 5 bases; unmatched bases: 6. CDR3 length equals 13 residues. The germline gives CDR1 LNHDA, CDR2 SQIVND (reference sequence). CDR3 sequence: CASGDSPYQPQHF. The CDR3, as DNA: TGTGCCAGTGGGGACAGTCCCTATCAGCCCCAGCATTTT.

This clonotype has at least ten counts. The genes are TRBV2 and TRBJ1-4; TRBD1 matches at 8 bases. The junction had 3 bases not matched to a gene; V was cut back by 3 bases and J by 9 bases. CDR1 and CDR2 (germline): SNHLY, FYNNEI. The CDR3 is made up of 13 amino acids. The CDR3 loop reads CASSDWTGKKLFF. The CDR3 nucleotides read TGTGCCAGCAGTGACTGGACAGGGAAAAAACTGTTTTTT.

In this sample, this clonotype turned up many times. The V and J genes are TRBV28 and TRBJ1-1, with 8 bases fitting TRBD1. Germline CDR1 MDHEN, CDR2 SYDVKM. This CDR3 spans 17 amino acids. J gave up 5 bases and V 7 bases, and 18 bases lay outside the gene matches. CDR3 sequence reads: CASIPSETGTGRTEAFF. The CDR3 bases are TGTGCCAGCATTCCCTCTGAAACGGGGACAGGAAGGACTGAAGCTTTCTTT. Full variable domain (remainder filled in from reference TRBV28 and TRBJ1-1): DVKVTQSSRYLVKRTGEKVFLECVQDMDHENMFWYRQDPGLGLRLIYFSYDVKMKEKGDIPEGYSVSREKKERFSLILESASTNQTSMYLCASIPSETGTGRTEAFFGQGTRLTVV.

This clonotype was counted ten times or more. The chain employs TRBV12-3 or TRBV12-4 and TRBJ2-5; 9 bases line up with TRBD1. Trimming at V came to 4 bases and at J to 5 bases, leaving 11 bases not matched to a gene. This CDR3 is 16 amino acids long. Here the CDR3 DNA reads TGTGCCAGCAGTTCCTCGGGACAGGGAGGTTTCGAGACCCAGTACTTC. It specifies CASSSSGQGGFETQYF.

This clonotype was counted ten times or more. CDR3 in DNA: TGTGCCAGCAGCTTAGCGTCAGGGGTCAGGGAAGAGACCCAGTACTTC. Translation: CASSLASGVREETQYF. The gene calls are TRBV11-1 and TRBJ2-5; a weak D match, TRBD1 (6 bases). The CDR3 consists of 16 residues. Deletions cut 0 bases from V and 3 bases from J, with 14 bases between. From germline, CDR1 is SGHAT and CDR2 FQDESV (reference sequence).

This clonotype was seen only a few times. The rearrangement uses TRBV28 and TRBJ2-5; D is uncertain. This CDR3 is 14 amino acids long. The V end was cut by 3 bases, the J end by 2 bases, with 10 bases between. Germline V gene sequence: CDR1 MDHEN, CDR2 SYDVKM. This CDR3 is CASSFSQLQETQYF. CDR3 nucleotide sequence: TGTGCCAGCAGTTTTTCACAGCTTCAAGAGACCCAGTACTTC.

This clonotype has at least ten counts. The chain has TRBV6-2 or TRBV6-3 and TRBJ2-5, with TRBD1 matching 7 bases. The germline V gene encodes CDR1 MNHEY and CDR2 SVGEGT. V lost 5 bases to trimming and J lost 4 bases; unmatched junction nucleotides: 1. The CDR3 loop spans 12 amino acids. In DNA form, the CDR3 reads TGTGCCAGCAGTAGGGGGCCAGAGACCCAGTACTTC. The encoded protein is CASSRGPETQYF.

This clonotype was detected only a few times. The chain recombines TRBV7-9 with TRBJ1-5, with 9 bases identical to TRBD1. Germline V CDR1 and CDR2: SEHNR, FQNEAQ (reference sequence). J lost 4 bases, V lost 3 bases, and 7 bases had no gene match. The CDR3 is 16 amino acids. The CDR3 nucleotides are TGTGCCAGCAGCTTGACGGGACAGGGCGCGAATCAGCCCCAGCATTTT. Amino acid sequence: CASSLTGQGANQPQHF. Full variable domain (outside the CDR3, taken from reference TRBV7-9 and TRBJ1-5): DTGVSQNPRHKITKRGQNVTFRCDPISEHNRLYWYRQTLGQGPEFLTYFQNEAQLEKSRLLSDRFSAERPKGSFSTLEIQRTEQGDSAMYLCASSLTGQGANQPQHFGDGTRLSIL.

This clonotype was seen many times. This chain joins TRBV6-1 and TRBJ2-1; D possibly corresponds to TRBD1 (6 bases). With 5 bases removed from V and 4 bases from J, the gap between germline ends came to 9 bases. CDR3 length: 13 residues. The V gene's germline CDR1 is MNHNS and CDR2 SASEGT. CDR3 sequence (DNA): TGTGCCAGCAGTCGGACAGAGTACAATGAGCAGTTCTTC. Amino acids: CASSRTEYNEQFF.

Ten or more counts support this clonotype. The genes are TRBV11-2 and TRBJ2-3; 9 nucleotides line up with TRBD2. This CDR3 is built from 15 residues. V trimming: 3 bases; J trimming: 2 bases; junction bases outside the gene matches: 3. Germline CDR1 and CDR2: SGHAT and FQNNGV. The CDR3 DNA follows: TGTGCCAGCAGCTTTAGCGGGAGCCCCACAGATACGCAGTATTTT. It codes for CASSFSGSPTDTQYF.

The V call is TRBV19, the J call TRBJ2-6, with TRBD2 matching over 14 bases. The CDR3 is 18 amino acids. Germline-derived CDR1 and CDR2 are LNHDA and SQIVND (reference sequence). V lost 7 bases, J lost 3 bases, and 8 bases stayed unmatched. CDR3 protein: CASTRLAGGPGGANVLTF. CDR3 DNA: TGTGCCAGTACCCGACTAGCGGGAGGGCCAGGTGGGGCCAACGTCCTGACTTTC.

This clonotype was observed a single time. The chain is built from TRBV5-1 and TRBJ2-1; TRBD1 agrees at 8 bases. After removal of 4 bases from V and 5 bases from J, the junction contained 14 bases not matched to a gene. Germline assignment: CDR1 SGHRS and CDR2 YFSETQ. The CDR3 length is 17 residues. The CDR3 spells CASSQDRGAFLDNEQFF. CDR3 nucleotides: TGCGCCAGCAGCCAAGACAGGGGAGCTTTCTTAGACAATGAGCAGTTCTTC.

The V gene is TRBV28, the J gene TRBJ2-1, with 11 bases matching TRBD1. Germline loops: CDR1 MDHEN, CDR2 SYDVKM. The V gene end was trimmed by 5 bases and the J gene end by 6 bases; junction bases not matched to a gene: 6. This CDR3 region has 15 residues. CDR3 coding DNA: TGTGCCAGCAGTCTTCTGGGACAGGGGGTCAATGAGCAGTTCTTC. It encodes CASSLLGQGVNEQFF.

This clonotype was seen a single time. A read error may account for a junction end that differs from germline. This chain connects TRBV20-1 to TRBJ2-2, with 10 nucleotides matching TRBD1. The CDR3 covers 14 residues. Germline CDR1 is DFQATT and CDR2 is SNEGSKA (reference sequence). The CDR3 is CSARDRGTGGELFF. CDR3 DNA: TGCAGTGCCCGGGACAGGGGTACTGGTGGGGAACTGTTTTTT.

The chain employs TRBV24-1 and TRBJ2-2; either TRBD1 or TRBD2 may supply D (5 bases each). Germline-derived CDR1 and CDR2 are KGHDR and SFDVKD. The CDR3 has 14 residues. Trimming stripped 7 bases from V and 0 bases from J, with 8 bases between. For the CDR3, the DNA is TGTGCCACCAGCCGAGGGGCGAACACCGGGGAGCTGTTTTTT. Translating it yields CATSRGANTGELFF.

The sample holds many counts of this clonotype. V usage is TRBV7-8 and J usage is TRBJ2-1, with 10 bases identical to TRBD2. CDR3 size: 18 residues. Germline CDR1 and CDR2: SGHVS and FQNEAQ. Trimming took 3 bases from V and 5 from J; bases not matched to a gene: 13. The CDR3 DNA sequence: TGTGCCAGCAGCTTCCCCAGCGGGCTAGCGGGAGTGAACAATGAGCAGTTCTTC. Translating gives CASSFPSGLAGVNNEQFF.

This clonotype was counted ten times or more. The chain couples TRBV20-1 to TRBJ2-5; D not resolved. The CDR3 loop spans 14 amino acids. The V end was cut by 1 base, the J end by 2 bases, with 11 bases between. Germline V gives CDR1 DFQATT, CDR2 SNEGSKA (reference sequence). The CDR3 DNA reads as TGCAGTGCTAGAGTGCAAGGGCGGCAAGAGACCCAGTACTTC. Its translation: CSARVQGRQETQYF.

CDR3 DNA sequence: TGTGCCAGCAGTGTGGGGGGACAGGGGAACAATCAGCCCCAGCATTTT. Protein sequence: CASSVGGQGNNQPQHF. V and J are TRBV6-1 and TRBJ1-5, with 10 nucleotides matching TRBD1. Germline trimming cut 4 bases from V and 3 bases from J; bases unmatched to any gene: 6. In germline, CDR1 is MNHNS, CDR2 SASEGT. This CDR3 has 16 amino acids.

In its sample, this clonotype was seen many times. CDR3 DNA sequence: TGTGCCAGCAGCCCGAACAGGGGTCAAGAGACCCAGTACTTC. Protein sequence: CASSPNRGQETQYF. The chain employs TRBV7-8 and TRBJ2-5; 7 bases agree with TRBD1. V lost 5 bases and J lost 2; bases outside the gene matches: 5. CDR1 SGHVS and CDR2 FQNEAQ come from the germline V gene. The CDR3 is made up of 14 amino acids.

This clonotype was detected ten times or more. The rearrangement links TRBV3-1 to TRBJ1-5; D is undetermined. Deletions cut 4 bases from V and 3 bases from J, with 19 bases between. CDR1 is LGHDT and CDR2 is YNNKEL in the germline V gene (reference sequence). The CDR3 spans 17 residues. The CDR3 is CASSPWGGQSLNQPQHF. Here the CDR3 DNA reads TGTGCCAGCAGCCCCTGGGGTGGGCAGTCACTCAATCAGCCCCAGCATTTT. The whole variable domain, filled in from reference TRBV3-1 and TRBJ1-5, reads DTAVSQTPKYLVTQMGNDKSIKCEQNLGHDTMYWYKQDSKKFLKIMFSYNNKELIINETVPNRFSPKSPDKAHLNLHINSLELGDSAVYFCASSPWGGQSLNQPQHFGDGTRLSIL.

Here the CDR3 reads CASSLGSGATYEQYF. As DNA, the CDR3 is TGTGCCAGCAGCTTGGGTAGCGGTGCTACCTACGAGCAGTACTTC. This sequence joins TRBV5-4 and TRBJ2-7, with D perhaps TRBD2 (6 bases). Per the germline V gene, CDR1 is SGHNT and CDR2 is YYREEE (reference sequence). The CDR3 consists of 15 residues. Trimming left V 0 bases short and J 2 bases short, with 12 bases between.

This clonotype was recorded many times. This chain connects TRBV5-4 to TRBJ2-5; D not certain. Germline values: CDR1 SGHNT, CDR2 YYREEE (reference sequence). CDR3 length: 11 residues. Between the trimmed V and J ends, which lost 3 bases and 7 bases, there was a span of 7 bases. The CDR3 region has the DNA TGTGCCAGCAGCTCCAAAGGGACCCAGTACTTC. Protein product: CASSSKGTQYF.

This clonotype has only a few counts. This sequence joins TRBV24-1 and TRBJ2-2; 9 bases map to TRBD2. Looked up from germline, CDR1 is KGHDR and CDR2 is SFDVKD. The CDR3 sequence is 15 residues long. V trimming: 9 bases; J trimming: 0 bases; junction bases outside the gene matches: 4. The CDR3 region has the DNA TGTGCCACCTCCGGCGGGAGGGCGAACACCGGGGAGCTGTTTTTT. The encoded protein is CATSGGRANTGELFF.

In its sample, this clonotype was seen a few times. This chain connects TRBV7-6 to TRBJ2-1, with D perhaps matching TRBD2 (6 bases). Trimming stripped 5 bases from V and 6 bases from J, with 20 bases between. The germline V gene encodes CDR1 SGHVS and CDR2 FNYEAQ. This CDR3 is 16 amino acids long. In DNA, the CDR3 is TGTGCCAGCAGCGACCGTGGGGGACTTACGCCCAATGAGCAGTTCTTC. Amino acid sequence: CASSDRGGLTPNEQFF.

At least ten counts were recorded for this clonotype. The chain recombines TRBV7-9 with TRBJ2-7, with D tentatively TRBD1 (6 bases). The germline V gene has CDR1 SEHNR and CDR2 FQNEAQ (reference sequence). The CDR3 contains 15 residues. Trimming pared 5 bases from V and 3 bases from J, leaving 17 bases between. The CDR3 reads CASSLEAGEIYEQYF. In DNA form, the CDR3 reads TGTGCCAGCAGCCTCGAGGCAGGGGAAATCTACGAGCAGTACTTC.